These 31 T cell receptor beta chains came from one sample sequenced in a study of CD8 T cells in Susac syndrome. About 0.5 to 1 ug RNA was reverse transcribed with random hexamers. From the immunoSEQ multiplex PCR reads, TCRdb called clonotypes with MiXCR, one entry per CDR3 protein. The table has more than 200,000 distinct CDR3 sequences, about 94% seen once; the top ten hold 0.15% to 0.2%. The sample was CD4+ T cells from PBMCs. These receptors all stem from a human donor with Susac syndrome.

V and J are TRBV30 and TRBJ2-3; TRBD1 agrees at 7 bases. The CDR3 covers 16 residues. V shed 1 base, J shed 1 base, and the junction held 8 bases outside the gene matches. Germline V CDR1 and CDR2: GTSNPN, SVGIG (reference sequence). CDR3 in amino acids: CAWSGAGGTGTDTQYF. CDR3 coding DNA: TGTGCCTGGAGTGGGGCAGGGGGAACGGGCACAGATACGCAGTATTTT.

V is TRBV20-1 and J is TRBJ2-4; TRBD1 matches 10 bases. This CDR3 has 19 residues. CDR1 DFQATT and CDR2 SNEGSKA come from the germline V gene (reference sequence). V dropped 0 bases and J dropped 3; count of bases not matched to a gene: 14. The CDR3 region is CSARDPGQGPRGDKNIQYF. CDR3 nucleotides: TGCAGTGCTAGAGATCCGGGACAGGGGCCTCGAGGTGACAAAAACATTCAGTACTTC.

CDR3 in DNA: TGTGCCTGGAGTGTTGGGACGGATGATTCACCCCTCCACTTT. Its protein is CAWSVGTDDSPLHF. The chain employs TRBV30 and TRBJ1-6, with D possibly being TRBD1 (5 bases). Between the trimmed V and J ends, which lost 0 bases and 8 bases, there was a span of 11 bases. This CDR3 is built from 14 residues. Looked up from germline, CDR1 is GTSNPN and CDR2 is SVGIG (reference sequence).

The rearrangement uses TRBV20-1 and TRBJ1-1, with D unclear. Per germline, CDR1 DFQATT and CDR2 SNEGSKA (reference sequence). This CDR3 is 15 amino acids long. Trimming stripped 1 base from V and 0 bases from J, with 12 bases between. In DNA, the CDR3 is TGCAGTGCTAGAGGGGAGGGAGAATTGAACACTGAAGCTTTCTTT. Protein sequence: CSARGEGELNTEAFF.

The chain couples TRBV12-3 or TRBV12-4 to TRBJ2-1; possibly TRBD1 or TRBD2 for D (5 bases each). Between the trimmed V and J ends, which lost 3 bases and 12 bases, there was a span of 21 bases. The CDR3 runs to 15 residues. The CDR3 region has the DNA TGTGCCAGCAGTTTTTCGCCGGGACGGACTCGGGGGCAGTTCTTC. This sequence encodes CASSFSPGRTRGQFF.

The rearrangement links TRBV20-1 to TRBJ2-7; a possible D gene is TRBD2 (6 bases). Between the trimmed V and J ends, which lost 4 bases and 4 bases, there was a span of 17 bases. Per the germline V gene, CDR1 is DFQATT and CDR2 is SNEGSKA (reference sequence). This CDR3 is 14 amino acids long. In DNA form, the CDR3 reads TGCAGTGCTACCGCTCTGGAGGGAACTTACGAGCAGTACTTC. Amino acids: CSATALEGTYEQYF.

The V call is TRBV7-9, the J call TRBJ2-1; 11 positions match TRBD1. Trimming removed 5 bases from V and 8 bases from J; junction bases left unmatched: 8. This CDR3 spans 15 amino acids. Germline V gene lookup returns CDR1 SEHNR and CDR2 FQNEAQ (reference sequence). CDR3: CASSPPGQGDHEQFF. The CDR3 nucleotides are TGTGCCAGCAGCCCACCGGGACAGGGGGACCATGAGCAGTTCTTC. Supplemented by reference TRBV7-9 and TRBJ2-1, the full variable domain reads DTGVSQNPRHKITKRGQNVTFRCDPISEHNRLYWYRQTLGQGPEFLTYFQNEAQLEKSRLLSDRFSAERPKGSFSTLEIQRTEQGDSAMYLCASSPPGQGDHEQFFGPGTRLTVL.

This sequence joins TRBV5-4 and TRBJ1-6; unclear D gene. The CDR3 runs to 14 residues. Deletions cut 1 base from V and 7 bases from J, with 9 bases between. CDR1 and CDR2 (germline): SGHNT, YYREEE (reference sequence). For the CDR3, the DNA is TGTGCCAGCAGCTTGCCGAACTCGAATTCACCCCTCCACTTT. Translating it yields CASSLPNSNSPLHF.

The CDR3 sequence is CASSIILAGGELFF. DNA for the CDR3: TGTGCCAGTAGTATCATTCTAGCAGGCGGGGAGCTGTTTTTT. The chain uses TRBV19 and TRBJ2-2, with D tentatively TRBD2 (5 bases). V was cut by 3 bases and J by 7 bases, with 12 bases left in between. The germline gives CDR1 LNHDA, CDR2 SQIVND (reference sequence). The CDR3 contains 14 residues. Filled out from reference TRBV19 and TRBJ2-2, the complete variable domain reads DGGITQSPKYLFRKEGQNVTLSCEQNLNHDAMYWYRQDPGQGLRLIYYSQIVNDFQKGDIAEGYSVSREKKESFPLTVTSAQKNPTAFYLCASSIILAGGELFFGEGSRLTVL.

The chain couples TRBV29-1 to TRBJ2-1, with TRBD2 matching 11 bases. From germline, CDR1 is SQVTM and CDR2 ANQGSEA. This CDR3 contains 17 residues. Trimming took 3 bases from V and 0 from J; bases not matched to a gene: 7. CDR3 DNA sequence: TGCAGCGTTGAGTGGGTTAGCGGGGGGGCCTCCTACAATGAGCAGTTCTTC. This sequence encodes CSVEWVSGGASYNEQFF.

The genes are TRBV5-1 and TRBJ1-1; 8 bases align to TRBD1. Germline V gives CDR1 SGHRS, CDR2 YFSETQ. The CDR3 runs to 16 residues. J was trimmed by 0 bases and V by 1 base; bases with no gene match: 5. CDR3: CASSLLTGALNTEAFF. For the CDR3, the DNA is TGCGCCAGCAGCTTGTTGACAGGGGCCCTGAACACTGAAGCTTTCTTT.

This chain links TRBV18 with TRBJ1-2; perhaps TRBD1 as D (5 bases). Between the trimmed V and J ends, which lost 3 bases and 3 bases, there was a span of 14 bases. The CDR3 contains 15 residues. The germline V gene has CDR1 KGHSH and CDR2 LQKENI. CDR3 residues: CASSPIKEGDYGYTF. The CDR3 DNA reads as TGTGCCAGCTCACCGATTAAGGAAGGGGACTATGGCTACACCTTC.

The chain recombines TRBV18 with TRBJ2-1; D gene unclear. Germline V gene data show CDR1 as KGHSH and CDR2 as LQKENI. Trimming shortened V by 2 bases and J by 7 bases, and 3 bases separated the two germline ends. The CDR3 is 11 residues long. The CDR3 DNA follows: TGTGCCAGCTCACCAGGAAATGAGCAGTTCTTC. Translation: CASSPGNEQFF. Full variable domain (remainder filled in from reference TRBV18 and TRBJ2-1): NAGVMQNPRHLVRRRGQEARLRCSPMKGHSHVYWYRQLPEEGLKFMVYLQKENIIDESGMPKERFSAEFPKEGPSILRIQQVVRGDSAAYFCASSPGNEQFFGPGTRLTVL.

V is TRBV7-9 and J is TRBJ1-1, with D perhaps TRBD1 (5 bases). Germline lookup yields CDR1 SEHNR and CDR2 FQNEAQ (reference sequence). Deletions cut 5 bases from V and 4 bases from J, with 23 bases between. The CDR3 runs 17 residues. The CDR3 region is CASSPRGSGPQVTEAFF. In DNA, the CDR3 is TGTGCCAGCAGCCCGCGGGGCAGTGGCCCTCAGGTCACTGAAGCTTTCTTT.

This chain connects TRBV20-1 to TRBJ1-2; TRBD1 matches 7 bases. Per the germline V gene, CDR1 is DFQATT and CDR2 is SNEGSKA (reference sequence). The CDR3 runs to 14 residues. V was pared by 4 bases and J by 1 base, with 6 bases of the junction left unmatched. CDR3 DNA sequence: TGCAGTGCTACGAATACAGGGGTTAACTATGGCTACACCTTC. It codes for CSATNTGVNYGYTF.

The chain uses TRBV7-9 and TRBJ2-5; 9 nucleotides match TRBD1. Trimming took 7 bases from V and 5 from J; bases not matched to a gene: 8. The CDR3 has 14 residues. From germline, CDR1 is SEHNR and CDR2 FQNEAQ (reference sequence). CDR3 region: CASTRTGGSETQYF. The CDR3 DNA reads as TGTGCCAGCACTCGTACAGGGGGCTCGGAGACCCAGTACTTC.

The V call is TRBV12-3 or TRBV12-4, the J call TRBJ1-6; tentative D call: TRBD1 (6 bases). Trimming took 7 bases from V and 10 from J, leaving 14 bases between them. The CDR3 consists of 13 residues. CDR3 protein: CASTLGAISPLHF. CDR3 nucleotide sequence: TGTGCCAGCACCTTGGGGGCTATATCACCCCTCCACTTT.

This rearrangement joins TRBV5-1 to TRBJ2-7; 7 nucleotides agree with TRBD1. Unmatched junction bases numbered 5, after V lost 0 bases and J lost 2 bases. Germline V gives CDR1 SGHRS, CDR2 YFSETQ. There are 15 residues in the CDR3. CDR3 sequence reads: CASSLEAGGPYEQYF. In DNA form, the CDR3 reads TGCGCCAGCAGCTTGGAGGCAGGGGGACCCTACGAGCAGTACTTC.

A single count supports this clonotype. The chain recombines TRBV29-1 with TRBJ2-2; a weak D match, TRBD1 (6 bases). Germline assignment: CDR1 SQVTM and CDR2 ANQGSEA. The CDR3 is 14 amino acids. The V end lost 6 bases, the J end lost 5 bases, and 16 bases lay between the germline ends. This chain's CDR3 is CSVGPSGDTGELFF. Written as DNA, the CDR3 is TGCAGCGTCGGTCCCTCAGGGGATACCGGGGAGCTGTTTTTT.

The gene calls are TRBV29-1 and TRBJ2-6, with 9 positions matching TRBD1. There are 15 residues in the CDR3. The V and J ends lost 6 bases and 0 bases, in that order; junction bases with no gene match: 3. Per the germline V gene, CDR1 is SQVTM and CDR2 is ANQGSEA. CDR3 loop: CSVRTGDSGANVLTF. In DNA, the CDR3 is TGCAGCGTCCGGACAGGGGACTCTGGGGCCAACGTCCTGACTTTC.

This chain uses TRBV20-1 with TRBJ1-1, with D unclear. The CDR3 runs to 12 residues. Germline CDR1 reads DFQATT; CDR2 reads SNEGSKA (reference sequence). The DNA of the CDR3 is TGCACCCGAGATGAGTTGAACACTGAAGCTTTCTTT. This sequence encodes CTRDELNTEAFF.

This chain uses TRBV10-3 with TRBJ2-7, with D possibly TRBD2 on 5 matching bases. Germline loops: CDR1 ENHRY, CDR2 SYGVKD. The CDR3 contains 11 residues. V lost 3 bases and J lost 7, with 7 bases in between. The CDR3 protein is CAISDSGEQYF. The CDR3, as DNA: TGTGCCATCAGTGATTCGGGAGAGCAGTACTTC.

The chain joins TRBV30 to TRBJ2-5; D call uncertain. In germline, CDR1 is GTSNPN, CDR2 SVGIG (reference sequence). V was clipped by 4 bases and J by 5 bases, with 14 bases between them. The CDR3 totals 13 residues. Written as DNA, the CDR3 is TGTGCCTGGACCCCTATGGGTCTGGAGACCCAGTACTTC. The encoded protein is CAWTPMGLETQYF.

The J gene is TRBJ1-3, the V gene TRBV12-3 or TRBV12-4; D perhaps matches TRBD1 (6 bases). V lost 6 bases and J lost 0, with 24 bases in between. The CDR3 runs 19 residues. CDR3 in DNA: TGTGCCAGCAGCCCGGGAAACACAGGGAGGGTACTCTCTGGAAACACCATATATTTT. Amino acid sequence: CASSPGNTGRVLSGNTIYF.

The V call is TRBV13, the J call TRBJ2-5; 11 nucleotides align to TRBD1. CDR1 PRHDT and CDR2 FYEKMQ come from the germline V gene (reference sequence). Trimming at V came to 5 bases and at J to 5 bases, leaving 10 bases not matched to a gene. CDR3 size: 16 residues. The CDR3 here is CASSTLRGTGGETQYF. The CDR3 bases are TGTGCCAGCAGCACCCTACGAGGGACAGGGGGTGAGACCCAGTACTTC.

The rearrangement links TRBV6-6 to TRBJ1-2; D is perhaps TRBD1 (5 bases). Germline V CDR1 and CDR2: MNHNY, SVGAGI (reference sequence). CDR3 size: 13 residues. Trimming cost V 6 bases and J 1 base, with 9 bases left between them. Here the CDR3 reads CASRTGGNYGYTF. The CDR3 coding sequence is TGTGCCAGCAGGACGGGGGGTAACTATGGCTACACCTTC.

The chain joins TRBV29-1 to TRBJ2-1; either TRBD1 or TRBD2 may supply D (5 bases each). CDR1 is SQVTM, CDR2 ANQGSEA, per germline. This CDR3 is 12 amino acids long. V lost 3 bases and J 10 bases, leaving 13 bases between the germline ends. CDR3: CSVDMGVGEQFF. CDR3 nucleotides: TGCAGCGTTGATATGGGGGTGGGGGAGCAGTTCTTC.

Regarding this clonotype: At one end the junction does not follow the germline gene, possibly because of a read error. The chain joins TRBV20-1 to TRBJ2-1; D possibly matches TRBD1 or TRBD2 (5 bases each). This CDR3 is built from 13 residues. The germline gives CDR1 DFQATT, CDR2 SNEGSKA (reference sequence). CDR3 bases: TGCAGTGCTAGCTCCCCTGGGGGTGAGGGCGTGGGCTTC. Translation gives CSASSPGGEGVGF.

J is TRBJ2-7 and V is TRBV3-1, with TRBD1 matching 10 bases. CDR1 is LGHDT, CDR2 YNNKEL, per germline (reference sequence). V dropped 4 bases and J dropped 3; count of bases not matched to a gene: 6. The CDR3 sequence is 15 residues long. CDR3 protein: CASSRGTGVRYEQYF. The CDR3 nucleotides read TGTGCCAGCAGCCGAGGGACAGGGGTCCGCTACGAGCAGTACTTC.

The chain combines TRBV20-1 with TRBJ2-1; 10 nucleotides align to TRBD2. Germline V lookup: CDR1 DFQATT, CDR2 SNEGSKA (reference sequence). The CDR3 is 15 amino acids. Losses at the gene ends were 3 bases for V and 8 bases for J; bases not matched to a gene: 10. CDR3 amino acids: CSASPQRGGTYEQFF. CDR3 in DNA: TGCAGTGCTAGTCCCCAGCGGGGGGGCACCTATGAGCAGTTCTTC.

The chain employs TRBV9 and TRBJ1-6; D is unresolved. The ends were cut back, 2 bases at V and 10 bases at J, with 16 bases in the middle. CDR1 is SGDLS, CDR2 YYNGEE, per germline. The CDR3 length is 15 residues. The CDR3: CASSVSDSESSPLHF. The CDR3 DNA is TGTGCCAGCAGCGTTTCCGACTCCGAGAGCTCACCCCTCCACTTT.